One sample yielded the 6 T cell receptor beta chains listed below, sequenced in a study of T cell responses to AZD1222 COVID-19 vaccine. TCRdb keeps only in-frame clones here, not all; method: immunoSEQ multiplex PCR. The sample has some 120,000 clones, 80% to 90% seen once. The sample consisted of peripheral blood, taken on day 0 of MenACWY control vaccination. All receptors derive from an adult in good health.

The rearrangement uses TRBV28 and TRBJ2-7; possibly TRBD1 for D (5 bases). V shed 2 bases and J shed 3 bases, with 14 bases lying between them. Looked up from germline, CDR1 is MDHEN and CDR2 is SYDVKM. CDR3 length equals 15 residues. CDR3 region: CASSLRHFQGYEQYF. CDR3 nucleotides: TGTGCCAGCAGTTTAAGGCACTTCCAGGGCTACGAGCAGTACTTC.

The chain couples TRBV5-6 to TRBJ1-2; D call uncertain. Germline CDR1 reads SGHDT; CDR2 reads YYEEEE. V gave up 1 base and J gave up 0 bases, with 7 bases separating them. The CDR3 totals 14 residues. Written as DNA, the CDR3 is TGTGCCAGCAGCTTGCGGCCCGCTAACTATGGCTACACCTTC. It encodes CASSLRPANYGYTF.

The chain is built from TRBV7-9 and TRBJ1-6; TRBD1 matches at 8 bases. With 5 bases clipped from V and 4 bases from J, the junction kept 10 bases outside the gene matches. CDR1 is SEHNR and CDR2 is FQNEAQ in the germline V gene (reference sequence). The CDR3 is 17 amino acids. DNA of the CDR3: TGTGCCAGCAGCCCCTGGGACAGGATGCTTTATAATTCACCCCTCCACTTT. It translates to CASSPWDRMLYNSPLHF.

The chain couples TRBV19 to TRBJ1-2, with D possibly TRBD1 on 5 matching bases. CDR1 LNHDA and CDR2 SQIVND come from the germline V gene (reference sequence). With 4 bases removed from V and 2 bases from J, the gap between germline ends came to 17 bases. CDR3 length: 16 amino acids. In DNA, the CDR3 is TGTGCCAGTAGTACCGGGACGGCAATTCTAAACTATGGCTACACCTTC. Amino acid sequence: CASSTGTAILNYGYTF.

This clone was seen a single time. V usage is TRBV18 and J usage is TRBJ1-2, with D possibly being TRBD1 (5 bases). The CDR3 contains 17 residues. V was shortened by 3 bases and J by 3 bases, with 20 bases between the two germline ends. The germline V gene has CDR1 KGHSH and CDR2 LQKENI. CDR3 DNA sequence: TGTGCCAGCTCACCTGCGGGACGGTCTAATGCTCACTATGGCTACACCTTC. It yields the protein CASSPAGRSNAHYGYTF.

The V gene is TRBV6-5, the J gene TRBJ2-3; D may be TRBD1 (5 bases). V lost 2 bases and J 4 bases, leaving 13 bases between the germline ends. The CDR3 covers 15 residues. Germline V gives CDR1 MNHEY, CDR2 SVGAGI. The CDR3 is CASSYRGARADTQYF. CDR3 DNA: TGTGCCAGCAGTTACAGGGGCGCCAGGGCAGATACGCAGTATTTT.